The clone carrying this T cell receptor (beta chain) was observed a single time. The target antigen is unknown. Germline-derived CDR1 and CDR2 are MNHEY and SVGAGI. The CDR3 loop spans 15 amino acids. V shed 4 bases, J shed 6 bases, and the junction held 9 bases outside the gene matches. The data were obtained in a study of OX40 agonist ivuxolimab in advanced cancers. Study information: It was ivuxolimab, an agonistic anti-OX40 (CD134) antibody, that patients were treated with. Averaging roughly 60 years in age, with a range of 23 to 79, the cohort was approximately 83% male.

Study-wide findings and caveats: Some of the nonresponding patients also showed low levels of normalized T-cell clonal expansion. Researchers report that CD8+ T cells had, on average, more expanded clones than CD4+.

Assay used: immunoSEQ multiplex PCR; TCRdb lists only in-frame clones, some missing. The sample holds 95,000 or so clones; around 90% are singletons and the top ten take 0.45% to 0.55%. The chain combines TRBV6-5 with TRBJ2-7, with 10 bases identical to TRBD1. The source was CD4+ or CD8+ T cells sorted from blood, collected in a trial of the OX40 agonist ivuxolimab. The sequence was obtained from an adult with an advanced solid tumor such as melanoma, head and neck, liver or kidney cancer. In DNA, the CDR3 is TGTGCCAGCAGTTTCGCCGGGACAGGGGTTCGCGAGCAGTACTTC. Amino acids: CASSFAGTGVREQYF.